This T cell receptor beta chain was sequenced during a study of intratumoral heterogeneity in liver cancer. With regard to the full study: Across the full roughly 14-patient cohort, most patients were male and the median age was approximately 59 years. To examine intratumor heterogeneity, the study integrated RNA-seq, DNA sequencing, TCR-seq and SNP array data obtained from multiple regions of hepatocellular carcinoma specimens. The overall cohort comprised 70 to 75 multiregional samples from about 15 HCC patients, with approximately 52 tumoral and around 20 adjacent nontumoral regions.

Details on this clone: Its antigen specificity is not known. Per-nucleotide qualities are absent, and no much larger clonotype sits a single base away.

Via the germline V gene, CDR1 is MGHRA and CDR2 YSYEKL. The CDR3 numbers 13 residues from cysteine through phenylalanine. The read is trimmed to its CDR3 DNA, 39 bases read in frame from base 1. The trim is 5 bases for V and 4 bases for J, with a gap of 10 bases between the germline ends. TCR beta chain CDR3 regions were sequenced from genomic DNA using the immunoSEQ assay. Rearranged VDJ segments were amplified with primers annealing to V and J segments. On the authors' methods: Clonality and richness metrics were computed with the ImmunoSeq Analyzer software. To find clones with differing abundance between regions, Fisher's exact test was applied together with a beta-binomial method for extra stringency. Sourced from immuneACCESS, this table was stored by TCRdb with only in-frame sequences that have V and J called. A share of the clones is absent; for the studies checked, an unresolved V gene accounts for under half, and the remainder has no known explanation. That table is the source of V, J and clone size, and D and trimming were worked out from the DNA. This sample gives some 20,000 clones in total; around 78% of them show up just once. Together, the top ten hold roughly a sixth of the sample.

General findings and caveats noted by the study authors: A relatively low patient number and under-sampled tumor-infiltrating lymphocyte representation were acknowledged by the authors as limitations.

Early-stage hepatocellular carcinoma was present in all patients, and no therapy was administered to any patient before surgical resection. Sampled areas lacked macroscopic evidence of necrosis or hemorrhage. Multiple regions from a couple of patients were subjected to TCR sequencing (ImmunoSeq). Frozen tissue samples from resection were taken at least 1 cm away from one another. Samples labelled N were derived from nontumoral liver tissue adjacent to the tumor. The DNeasy blood and tissue kit was used to extract genomic DNA from bulk tissue. The clonotype originates from a woman aged 70-85 years with hepatocellular carcinoma. Recombination joined TRBV4-1 with TRBJ2-3; no D gene call is confident. The material was tumor-adjacent normal tissue, obtained before any cancer treatment. Read as DNA, the sequence is TGCGCCAGCAGCGACCGGATGGCAGATACGCAGTATTTT. The resulting protein is CASSDRMADTQYF.